This T cell receptor (beta chain) was recorded in a study of T cell repertoires in cytomegalovirus infection. The wider study: From public TCR beta signatures came an indication of both CMV infection and matching HLA type. Study findings and constraints: Individuals carrying CMV plus the relevant HLA were identified by cumulative frequency of public TCR beta families. It was HLA-C-restricted CMV-specific TCR beta clonotypes that dominated the response ex vivo.

MiXCR, run by TCRdb on the reads, gives a single entry per CDR3 protein. The sample includes about 740,000 distinct CDR3 sequences, 35% of them seen just once. There are a few counts of this clonotype. No antigen is known for it. The TCR sequence derives from a human donor in good health (CMV status not recorded). Some clones in this sample may be carry-over from other donors' samples. The sequencing input was PBMCs.

CDR3 loop: CASRGDRTISYEQYF. CDR3 DNA sequence: TGTGCCAGCAGGGGGGACCGGACAATCTCCTACGAGCAGTACTTC. The rearrangement links TRBV5-3 to TRBJ2-7, with D maybe TRBD1 (7 bases). TRBV5-3 is reported as an ORF; its role is uncertain. V lost 8 bases and J 0 bases, leaving 18 bases between the germline ends. This CDR3 comprises 15 residues.